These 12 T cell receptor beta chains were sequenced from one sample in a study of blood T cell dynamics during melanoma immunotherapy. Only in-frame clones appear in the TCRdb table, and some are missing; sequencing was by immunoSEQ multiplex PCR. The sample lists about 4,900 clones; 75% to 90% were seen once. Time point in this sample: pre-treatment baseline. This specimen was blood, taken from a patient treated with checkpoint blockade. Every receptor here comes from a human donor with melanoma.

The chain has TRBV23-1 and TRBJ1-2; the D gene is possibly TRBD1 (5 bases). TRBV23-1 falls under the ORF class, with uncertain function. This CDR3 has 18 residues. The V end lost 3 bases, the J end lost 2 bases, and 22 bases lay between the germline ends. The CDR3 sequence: CASSHEGSRRDLNYGYTF. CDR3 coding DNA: TGCGCCAGCAGTCACGAGGGGTCGCGCAGAGATTTAAACTATGGCTACACCTTC.

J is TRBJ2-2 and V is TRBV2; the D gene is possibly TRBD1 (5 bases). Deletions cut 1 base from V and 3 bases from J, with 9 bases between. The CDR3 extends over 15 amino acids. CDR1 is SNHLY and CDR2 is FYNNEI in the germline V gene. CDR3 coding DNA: TGTGCCAGCAGTGAAGTCCCCAGGGACACCGGGGAGCTGTTTTTT. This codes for CASSEVPRDTGELFF.

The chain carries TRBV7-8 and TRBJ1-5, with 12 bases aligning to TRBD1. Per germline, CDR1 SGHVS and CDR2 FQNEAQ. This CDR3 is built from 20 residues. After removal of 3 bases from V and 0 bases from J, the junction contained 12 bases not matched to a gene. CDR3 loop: CASSLEPGTGGRYSNQPQHF. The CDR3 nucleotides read TGTGCCAGCAGCTTGGAACCCGGGACAGGGGGCCGATATAGCAATCAGCCCCAGCATTTT.

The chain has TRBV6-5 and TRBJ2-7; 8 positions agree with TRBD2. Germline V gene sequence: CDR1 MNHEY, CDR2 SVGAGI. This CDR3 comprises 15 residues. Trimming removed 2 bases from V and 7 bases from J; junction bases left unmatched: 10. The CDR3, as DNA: TGTGCCAGCAGTTACCAATCCGGGACTAGTTCGGAGCAGTACTTC. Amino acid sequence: CASSYQSGTSSEQYF.

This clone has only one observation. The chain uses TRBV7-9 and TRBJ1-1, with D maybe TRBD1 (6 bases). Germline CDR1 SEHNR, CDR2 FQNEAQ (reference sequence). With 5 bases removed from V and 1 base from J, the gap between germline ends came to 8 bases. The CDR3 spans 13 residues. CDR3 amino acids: CASSQQGNTEAFF. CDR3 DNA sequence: TGTGCCAGCAGCCAACAGGGGAACACTGAAGCTTTCTTT. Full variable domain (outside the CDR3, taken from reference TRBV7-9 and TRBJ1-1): DTGVSQNPRHKITKRGQNVTFRCDPISEHNRLYWYRQTLGQGPEFLTYFQNEAQLEKSRLLSDRFSAERPKGSFSTLEIQRTEQGDSAMYLCASSQQGNTEAFFGQGTRLTVV.

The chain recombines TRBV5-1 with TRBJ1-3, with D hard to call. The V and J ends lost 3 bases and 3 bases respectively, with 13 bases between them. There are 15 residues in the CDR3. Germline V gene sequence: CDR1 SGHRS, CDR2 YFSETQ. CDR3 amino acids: CASSSPAGDGNTIYF. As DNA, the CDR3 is TGCGCCAGCAGCTCCCCAGCAGGAGATGGAAACACCATATATTTT.

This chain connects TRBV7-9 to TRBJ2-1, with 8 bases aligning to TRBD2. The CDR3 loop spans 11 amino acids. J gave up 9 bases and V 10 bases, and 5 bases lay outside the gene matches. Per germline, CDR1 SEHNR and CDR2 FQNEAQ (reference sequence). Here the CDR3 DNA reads TGTGCCACCGCGGGGGGATTTGAGCAGTTCTTC. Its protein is CATAGGFEQFF. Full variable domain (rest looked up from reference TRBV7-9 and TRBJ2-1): DTGVSQNPRHKITKRGQNVTFRCDPISEHNRLYWYRQTLGQGPEFLTYFQNEAQLEKSRLLSDRFSAERPKGSFSTLEIQRTEQGDSAMYLCATAGGFEQFFGPGTRLTVL.

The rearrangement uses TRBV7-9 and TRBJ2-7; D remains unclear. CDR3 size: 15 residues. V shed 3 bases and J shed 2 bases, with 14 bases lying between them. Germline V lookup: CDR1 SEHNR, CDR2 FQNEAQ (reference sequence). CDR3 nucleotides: TGTGCCAGCAGCTTGTTTGGGGTTGGTACCTACGAGCAGTACTTC. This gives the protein CASSLFGVGTYEQYF.

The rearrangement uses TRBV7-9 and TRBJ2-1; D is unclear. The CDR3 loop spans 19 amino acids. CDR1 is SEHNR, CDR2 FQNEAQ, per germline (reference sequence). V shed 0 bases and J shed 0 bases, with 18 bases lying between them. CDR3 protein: CASSLAPHSLPYSYNEQFF. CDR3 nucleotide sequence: TGTGCCAGCAGCTTAGCCCCACATTCATTACCGTACTCCTACAATGAGCAGTTCTTC. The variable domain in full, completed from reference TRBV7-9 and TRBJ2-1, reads DTGVSQNPRHKITKRGQNVTFRCDPISEHNRLYWYRQTLGQGPEFLTYFQNEAQLEKSRLLSDRFSAERPKGSFSTLEIQRTEQGDSAMYLCASSLAPHSLPYSYNEQFFGPGTRLTVL.

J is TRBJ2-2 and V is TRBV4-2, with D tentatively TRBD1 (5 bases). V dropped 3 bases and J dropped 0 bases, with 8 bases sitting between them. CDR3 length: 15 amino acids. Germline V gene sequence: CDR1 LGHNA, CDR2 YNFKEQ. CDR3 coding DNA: TGTGCCAGCAGCCACAGGGTGACGAACACCGGGGAGCTGTTTTTT. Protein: CASSHRVTNTGELFF.

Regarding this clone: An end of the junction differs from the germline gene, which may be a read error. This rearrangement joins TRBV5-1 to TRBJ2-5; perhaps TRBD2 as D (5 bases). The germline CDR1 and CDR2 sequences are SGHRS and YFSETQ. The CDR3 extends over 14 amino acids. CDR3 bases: TGCGCCAGCAGCTTGGAGGGCGGAGGAGAGGCCCAGTACTTC. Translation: CASSLEGGGEAQYF.

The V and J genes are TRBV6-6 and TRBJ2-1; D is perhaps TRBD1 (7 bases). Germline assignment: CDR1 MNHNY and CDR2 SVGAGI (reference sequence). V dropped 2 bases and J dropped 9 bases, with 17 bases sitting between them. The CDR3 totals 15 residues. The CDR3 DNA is TGTGCCAGCAGTTACGGGGGGACAGACGGAGCTGAGCAGTTCTTC. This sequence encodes CASSYGGTDGAEQFF.